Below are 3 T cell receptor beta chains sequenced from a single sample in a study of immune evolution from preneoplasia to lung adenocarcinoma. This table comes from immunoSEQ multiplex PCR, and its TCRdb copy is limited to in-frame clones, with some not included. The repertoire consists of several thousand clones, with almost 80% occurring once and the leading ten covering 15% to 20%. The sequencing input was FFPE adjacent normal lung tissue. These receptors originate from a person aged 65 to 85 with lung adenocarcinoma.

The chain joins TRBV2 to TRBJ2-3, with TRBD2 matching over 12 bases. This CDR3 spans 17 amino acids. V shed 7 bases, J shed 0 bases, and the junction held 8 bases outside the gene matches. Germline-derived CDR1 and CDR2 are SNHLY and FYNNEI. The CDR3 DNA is TGTGCCAGCAAGGGAGGACTAGCGGGGACTAGCACAGATACGCAGTATTTT. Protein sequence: CASKGGLAGTSTDTQYF. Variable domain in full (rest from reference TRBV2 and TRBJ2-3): EPEVTQTPSHQVTQMGQEVILRCVPISNHLYFYWYRQILGQKVEFLVSFYNNEISEKSEIFDDQFSVERPDGSNFTLKIRSTKLEDSAMYFCASKGGLAGTSTDTQYFGPGTRLTVL.

DNA of the CDR3: TGTGCCAGCGAAGCAGGGGTAGGCTACGAGCAGTACTTC. It encodes CASEAGVGYEQYF. The chain uses TRBV28 and TRBJ2-7, with a possible D match to TRBD1 (6 bases). Germline V CDR1 and CDR2: MDHEN, SYDVKM. The CDR3 is made up of 13 amino acids. V was pared by 8 bases and J by 3 bases, with 14 bases between.

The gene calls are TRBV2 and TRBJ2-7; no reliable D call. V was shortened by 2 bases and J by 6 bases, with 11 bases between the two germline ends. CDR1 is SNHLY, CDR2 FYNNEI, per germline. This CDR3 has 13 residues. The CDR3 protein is CASSEYTSGEQYF. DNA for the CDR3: TGTGCCAGCAGTGAATACACCTCGGGCGAGCAGTACTTC.